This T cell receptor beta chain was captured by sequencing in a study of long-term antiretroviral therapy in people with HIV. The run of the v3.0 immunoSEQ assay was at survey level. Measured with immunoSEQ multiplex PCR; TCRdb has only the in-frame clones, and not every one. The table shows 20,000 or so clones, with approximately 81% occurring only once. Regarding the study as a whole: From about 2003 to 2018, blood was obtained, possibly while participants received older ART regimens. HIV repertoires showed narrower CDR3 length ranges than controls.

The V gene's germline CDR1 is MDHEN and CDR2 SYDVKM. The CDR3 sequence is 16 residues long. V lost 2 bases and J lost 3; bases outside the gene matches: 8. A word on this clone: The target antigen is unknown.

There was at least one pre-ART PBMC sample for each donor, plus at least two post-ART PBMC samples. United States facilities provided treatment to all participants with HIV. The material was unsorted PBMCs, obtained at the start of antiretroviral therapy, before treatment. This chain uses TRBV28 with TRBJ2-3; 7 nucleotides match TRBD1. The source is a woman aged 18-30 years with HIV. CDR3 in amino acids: CASSLTGVEQTDTQYF. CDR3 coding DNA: TGTGCCAGCAGTTTAACAGGGGTAGAACAAACAGATACGCAGTATTTT.